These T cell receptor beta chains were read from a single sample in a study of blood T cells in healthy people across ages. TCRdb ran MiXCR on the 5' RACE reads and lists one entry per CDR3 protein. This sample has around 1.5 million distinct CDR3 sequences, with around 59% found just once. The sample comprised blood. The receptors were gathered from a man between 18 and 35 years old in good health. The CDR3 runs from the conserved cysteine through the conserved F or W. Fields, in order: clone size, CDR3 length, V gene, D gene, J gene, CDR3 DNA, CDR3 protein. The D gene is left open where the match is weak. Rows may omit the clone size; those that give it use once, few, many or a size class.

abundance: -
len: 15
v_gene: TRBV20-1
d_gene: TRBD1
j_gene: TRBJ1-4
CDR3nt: TGCAGTGCTAAGAGGGACAGGGGAGGTGGTGAAAAACTGTTTTTT
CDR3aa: CSAKRDRGGGEKLFF

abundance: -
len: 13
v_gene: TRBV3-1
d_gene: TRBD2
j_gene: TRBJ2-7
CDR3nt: TGTGCCAGCAGCATCCGGGGGGAGGGAGCCCAGTACTTC
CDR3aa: CASSIRGEGAQYF

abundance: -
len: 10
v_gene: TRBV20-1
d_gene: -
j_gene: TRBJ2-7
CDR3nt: TGCAGTGCTACGCCTTACGAGCAGTACTTC
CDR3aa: CSATPYEQYF

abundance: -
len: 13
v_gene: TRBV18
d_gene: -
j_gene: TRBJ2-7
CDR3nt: TGTGCCAGTTTCCGGGACGTTGCCTACGAGCAGTACTTC
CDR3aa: CASFRDVAYEQYF

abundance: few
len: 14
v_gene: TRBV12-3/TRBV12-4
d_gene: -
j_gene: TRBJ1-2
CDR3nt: TGTGCCAGCAGGAGGGACACCTCTAACTATGGCTACACCTTC
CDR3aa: CASRRDTSNYGYTF

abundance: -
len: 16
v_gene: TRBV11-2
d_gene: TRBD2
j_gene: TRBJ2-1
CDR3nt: TGTGCCAGCAGCTTAGCCGCGGGGGGGCATCAGGATGAGCAGTTCTTC
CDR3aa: CASSLAAGGHQDEQFF

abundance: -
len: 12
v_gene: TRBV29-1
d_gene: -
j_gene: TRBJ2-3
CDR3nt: TGCAGCGGGGGGGTTTTAGAGGATACGCAGTATTTT
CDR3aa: CSGGVLEDTQYF

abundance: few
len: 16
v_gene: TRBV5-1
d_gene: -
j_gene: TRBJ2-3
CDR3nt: TGCGCCAGCAGCTTCCTTGTGCGGGTGGAGGCAGATACGCAGTATTTT
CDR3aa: CASSFLVRVEADTQYF

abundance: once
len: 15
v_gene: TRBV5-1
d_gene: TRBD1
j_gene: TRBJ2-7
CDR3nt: TGCGCCAGCAGCTCAGGACAGGGGGAAGTGTACGAGCAGTACTTC
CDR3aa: CASSSGQGEVYEQYF

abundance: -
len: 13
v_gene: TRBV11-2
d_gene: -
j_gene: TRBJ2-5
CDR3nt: TGTGCCAGCAGCCCAGACGGAATAGTGGCCCAGTACTTC
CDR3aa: CASSPDGIVAQYF

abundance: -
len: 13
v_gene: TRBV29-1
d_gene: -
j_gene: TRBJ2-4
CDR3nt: TGCAGCGTTGACGGGACTCCCTCCAATGAGCAGTACTTC
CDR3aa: CSVDGTPSNEQYF

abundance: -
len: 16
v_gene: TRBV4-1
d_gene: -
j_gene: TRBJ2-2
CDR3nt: TGCGCCAGCAGCCACGGGGGACAAGTGAACACCGGGGAGCTGTTTTTT
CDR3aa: CASSHGGQVNTGELFF

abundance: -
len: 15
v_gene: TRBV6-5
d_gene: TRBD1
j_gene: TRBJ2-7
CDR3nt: TGTGCCAGCAGACCCCGGGACAGGGGGACTTACGAGCAGTACTTC
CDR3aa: CASRPRDRGTYEQYF

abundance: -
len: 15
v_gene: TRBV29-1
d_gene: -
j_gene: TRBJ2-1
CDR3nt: TGCAGCGTTGAAGGAAAGCAGCGGAGCCAGAATGAGCAGTTCTTC
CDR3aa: CSVEGKQRSQNEQFF

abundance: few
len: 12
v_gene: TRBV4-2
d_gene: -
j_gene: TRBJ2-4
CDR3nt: TGTGCCAGCAGTTTACAGGGAACGGATCAGTACTTC
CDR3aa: CASSLQGTDQYF

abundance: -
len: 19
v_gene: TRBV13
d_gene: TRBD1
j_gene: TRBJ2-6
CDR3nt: TGTGCCAGCAGCCCAAGCCTCGGACAGGGGACTGCTGGGGCCAACGTCCTGACTTTC
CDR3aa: CASSPSLGQGTAGANVLTF

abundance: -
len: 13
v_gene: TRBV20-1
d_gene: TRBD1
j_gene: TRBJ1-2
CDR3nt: TGCAGTGCTATCCCAGGGGGGAGCTATGGCTACACCTTC
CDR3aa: CSAIPGGSYGYTF

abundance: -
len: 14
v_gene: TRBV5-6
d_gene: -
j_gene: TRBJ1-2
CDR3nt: TGTGCCAGTCAAATCGAACGGACAGCCTATGGCTACACCTTC
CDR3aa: CASQIERTAYGYTF